A selection of T cell receptor beta chains follows, all from one sample in a study of identical twins. Using its own MiXCR run on the 5' RACE reads, TCRdb lists one record per CDR3 protein. The sample holds fewer than 650,000 distinct CDR3 sequences, 7% to 7.5% seen once. These records were also assigned to another study, of yellow fever vaccine responses in identical twins.

The sequencing sample was made of PBMCs. The receptor source for this set is a woman aged 18-30 years in good health. CDR3s include the opening cysteine and the closing phenylalanine or tryptophan. The order of the fields is clone size, J gene, D gene, V gene, CDR3 DNA, CDR3 protein. D genes are given only for firm matches. For some rows the clone size is stated as once, few or many, or as a class when expanded; others skip it.

NA,TRBJ2-7,NA,TRBV7-9,TGTGCCAGCAGCCCAAAGGGGACCCGATACTACGAGCAGTACTTC,CASSPKGTRYYEQYF
many,TRBJ2-3,NA,TRBV7-9,TGTGCCAGCAGCTGGACGGGGGCAAGGGATACGCAGTATTTT,CASSWTGARDTQYF
NA,TRBJ2-1,TRBD2,TRBV10-2,TGCGCCAGCAGGGAAGCGGGAGGGAACAATGAGCAGTTCTTC,CASREAGGNNEQFF
NA,TRBJ2-3,TRBD2,TRBV20-1,TGCAGTGCTAGAGAAGCGGGGCCCACAGATACGCAGTATTTT,CSAREAGPTDTQYF
many,TRBJ2-1,NA,TRBV7-6,TGTGCCAGCACCCCAACCGGATATCCCGTTGAGGGTGAGCAGTTCTTC,CASTPTGYPVEGEQFF
few,TRBJ1-1,TRBD1,TRBV15,TGTGCCACACGGACAGGGGGTATGAACACTGAAGCTTTCTTT,CATRTGGMNTEAFF
NA,TRBJ2-2,TRBD2,TRBV12-3/TRBV12-4,TGTGCCAGCAGTTTTACTAGCGGGAGCGGGGAGCTGTTTTTT,CASSFTSGSGELFF
few,TRBJ2-1,TRBD2,TRBV15,TGTGCCACCAGCAGAAGGTCCGGCGGGAGTGGGTACAATGAGCAGTTCTTC,CATSRRSGGSGYNEQFF
few,TRBJ2-2,NA,TRBV7-8,TGTGCCAGCAGGGCAGGGGCCTATCTCACTGGGGAGCTGTTTTTT,CASRAGAYLTGELFF
few,TRBJ2-3,TRBD1,TRBV5-1,TGCGCCAGCAGCTTGGGGGACAGGCTTCACGAAGATACGCAGTATTTT,CASSLGDRLHEDTQYF
NA,TRBJ2-7,TRBD2,TRBV7-2,TGTGCCAGCAGCTGGGGACTAGCGGGCTACGAGCAGTACTTC,CASSWGLAGYEQYF
NA,TRBJ2-1,TRBD2,TRBV11-2,TGTGCCAGCAGCCCCTTAGCGGGGGTCAATGAGCAGTTCTTC,CASSPLAGVNEQFF
few,TRBJ2-3,TRBD1,TRBV6-1,TGTGCCAGCAGTGAAGCCGGGACAGGGGGCGCAGATACGCAGTATTTT,CASSEAGTGGADTQYF
many,TRBJ2-5,TRBD2,TRBV6-1,TGTGCCAGCGGTCGCGGGAGGGCAATAGAGACCCAGTACTTC,CASGRGRAIETQYF
few,TRBJ2-1,TRBD2,TRBV28,TGTGCCAGCACCCTGACTAGCGGTGCGAACAATGAGCAGTTCTTC,CASTLTSGANNEQFF
few,TRBJ2-5,TRBD2,TRBV20-1,TGCAGTGCTGGACTAGCGGGGGGCTCGAGCACCACCGAGACCCAGTACTTC,CSAGLAGGSSTTETQYF
NA,TRBJ1-4,TRBD1,TRBV25-1,TGTGCCAGCGGGACAGGGGGTAGTGAAAAACTGTTTTTT,CASGTGGSEKLFF